A selection of T cell receptor beta chains follows, all from one sample in a study of shared clonotypes between healthy human individuals. TCRdb keeps only in-frame clones here, not all; method: immunoSEQ multiplex PCR. The repertoire holds 660,000 or so clones, with roughly 96% as singletons. Material: naive CD8+ T cells sorted from blood. The receptors were gathered from a woman in her thirties in good health. Each CDR3 is given with its conserved first and last residue. A D gene is named only where the DNA matches it firmly. Expanded clones are given a class, and other clones once, few, many or no size at all.

TRBJ2-1 TRBD2 TRBV7-7 NA TGTGCCAGCAGCTTAATAGCGGGAGTAGGCTACAATGAGCAGTTCTTC CASSLIAGVGYNEQFF
TRBJ2-1 TRBD1 TRBV2 NA TGTGCCAGCAGGTCGCCGGGACAGGGGATCAATGAGCAGTTCTTC CASRSPGQGINEQFF
TRBJ2-3 NA TRBV7-9 NA TGTGCCAGCAGCTTAGTCCGAAGCACAGATACGCAGTATTTT CASSLVRSTDTQYF
TRBJ2-7 TRBD1 TRBV19 NA TGTGCCAGTAGCTCCTCCCGGGACAGCTACGAGCAGTACTTC CASSSSRDSYEQYF
TRBJ2-5 NA TRBV13 NA TGTGCCAGCAGCTCTAAGGAGACCCAGTACTTC CASSSKETQYF
TRBJ1-1 NA TRBV15 few TGTGCCACCAGCAGTAACAGCGATGAAGCTTTCTTT CATSSNSDEAFF
TRBJ1-3 NA TRBV5-1 NA TGCGCCAGCAGCGAAAACCCGGACGGATCGAGCTCTGGAAACACCATATATTTT CASSENPDGSSSGNTIYF
TRBJ2-5 TRBD2 TRBV19 NA TGTGCCAGCAGTGGGACTAGCGGGAGTGCAAGGGAGACCCAGTACTTC CASSGTSGSARETQYF
TRBJ1-4 NA TRBV5-1 NA TGCGCCAGCAGCTTGGCCGGGTCAGGCAGGGAAAAACTGTTTTTT CASSLAGSGREKLFF
TRBJ2-1 NA TRBV28 NA TGTGCCAGCAGTCAACCGGGAGTTGAGCAGTTCTTC CASSQPGVEQFF
TRBJ2-2 NA TRBV11-3 NA TGTGCCAGCAGCTTAGTAGGGAACACCGGGGAGCTGTTTTTT CASSLVGNTGELFF
TRBJ1-1 NA TRBV19 NA TGTGCCAGTAGTATATACAGGGTATCCGGCACTGAAGCTTTCTTT CASSIYRVSGTEAFF
TRBJ1-1 NA TRBV11-2 NA TGTGCCAGCAGCTCGATAACAAGAGAAGCTTTCTTT CASSSITREAFF
TRBJ1-2 NA TRBV7-9 NA TGTGCCAGCAGCTTAGCGGGACAACGATATGGCTACACCTTC CASSLAGQRYGYTF
TRBJ2-5 TRBD1 TRBV5-5 NA TGTGCCAGCAGCGTGAGGGGGCGATATGGGGAGACCCAGTACTTC CASSVRGRYGETQYF
TRBJ2-2 TRBD2 TRBV13 NA TGTGCCAGCAGCTTGAGTCTAGCGGGAGACACCGGGGAGCTGTTTTTT CASSLSLAGDTGELFF
TRBJ2-7 NA TRBV2 NA TGTGCCAGCAGCGGACAGACCTACGAGCAGTACTTC CASSGQTYEQYF
TRBJ2-3 TRBD2 TRBV7-9 once TGTGCCAGCAGCTTGACTAGCGGAAACACAGATACGCAGTATTTT CASSLTSGNTDTQYF
TRBJ2-1 TRBD2 TRBV9 NA TGTGCCAGCAGCGTAGGCCGGACTAGCCATGAGCAGTTCTTC CASSVGRTSHEQFF
TRBJ1-1 TRBD1 TRBV15 once TGTGCCACCAGCCCCGACAGGGGGAACACTGAAGCTTTCTTT CATSPDRGNTEAFF
TRBJ2-7 NA TRBV6-6 NA TGTGCCAGCAGTCAGGACGTAATCGGGGCGTACGAGCAGTACTTC CASSQDVIGAYEQYF
TRBJ2-7 NA TRBV13 NA TGTGCCAGCAGCTTAGGTCGCACCTACGAGCAGTACTTC CASSLGRTYEQYF
TRBJ2-3 NA TRBV28 NA TGTGCCAGCACTCTGGCAGTCACAGATACGCAGTATTTT CASTLAVTDTQYF
TRBJ2-7 TRBD1 TRBV6-6 NA TGTGCCAGCAGTTCACAGGGGGACGAGCAGTACTTC CASSSQGDEQYF
TRBJ2-3 TRBD2 TRBV6-5 NA TGTGCCAGCAGCGAACTAGCGCCAGCCACAGATACGCAGTATTTT CASSELAPATDTQYF
TRBJ1-3 NA TRBV4-2 NA TGTGCCAGCAGAGAAACCCCGACAGGAGCCGGAAACACCATATATTTT CASRETPTGAGNTIYF
TRBJ2-1 NA TRBV27 NA TGTGCCAGCAGTCCCGCGGGCGTTGGCATTGAGCAGTTCTTC CASSPAGVGIEQFF
TRBJ1-5 NA TRBV28 few TGTGCCAGCAGTTTCGGGGGGCCCCAGCATTTT CASSFGGPQHF
TRBJ2-1 NA TRBV30 few TGTGCCTGGAGTGTATCCAATGAGCAGTTCTTC CAWSVSNEQFF
TRBJ2-7 NA TRBV11-2 NA TGTGCCAGCAGCTTAGTGGGTAGGGTTCACGAGCAGTACTTC CASSLVGRVHEQYF
TRBJ2-3 NA TRBV10-2 NA TGCGCCAGCAGTGAGATCGGTCCAAACACAGATACGCAGTATTTT CASSEIGPNTDTQYF
TRBJ1-1 NA TRBV6-1 NA TGTGCCAGCAGTCCGTTCACTGAAGCTTTCTTT CASSPFTEAFF
TRBJ2-7 TRBD2 TRBV4-1 NA TGCGCCAGCAGCCAAGAGTTTAGCGGGACTTCAACCTACGAGCAGTACTTC CASSQEFSGTSTYEQYF
TRBJ1-2 NA TRBV9 NA TGTGCCAGCAGCCCAGGCCGGGGTTCGCTCGACTATGGCTACACCTTC CASSPGRGSLDYGYTF
TRBJ1-2 NA TRBV5-6 NA TGTGCCAGCAGCTTGTTGATGGGAGGCTACACCTTC CASSLLMGGYTF
TRBJ2-2 NA TRBV7-9 NA TGTGCCAGCAGCGGCGACACCGGGGAGCTGTTTTTT CASSGDTGELFF
TRBJ1-2 NA TRBV19 NA TGTGCCAGTAGTATACACATGGGAGGCGGACAGCATGGCTACACCTTC CASSIHMGGGQHGYTF
TRBJ2-1 NA TRBV4-1 NA TGCGCCAGCAACCAAGATTCAAGCTCCTACAATGAGCAGTTCTTC CASNQDSSSYNEQFF
TRBJ2-3 NA TRBV29-1 NA TGCAGCGTTGTTGGGGAGGCCAGCACAGATACGCAGTATTTT CSVVGEASTDTQYF
TRBJ2-5 NA TRBV28 NA TGTGCCAGCAGTCCAGCCTTTCGAGAGACCCAGTACTTC CASSPAFRETQYF
TRBJ2-1 TRBD2 TRBV5-8 NA TGTGCCAGCAGACCTAGCGGTAGCGGGAGGGATGAGCAGTTCTTC CASRPSGSGRDEQFF
TRBJ2-5 TRBD1 TRBV5-6 NA TGTGCCAGCAGCTTGGGACCAGGGGGCGCTGACCAAGAGACCCAGTACTTC CASSLGPGGADQETQYF
TRBJ2-5 TRBD2 TRBV9 NA TGTGCCAGCAGCGTGACTAGCGGGACTCAAGAGACCCAGTACTTC CASSVTSGTQETQYF
TRBJ1-5 NA TRBV28 NA TGTGCCAGCAGCCCGACAGCTCAGCCCCAGCATTTT CASSPTAQPQHF
TRBJ2-1 TRBD2 TRBV9 NA TGTGCCAGCAGCGTAGAAGGGACTAGCTACAATGAGCAGTTCTTC CASSVEGTSYNEQFF
TRBJ2-3 NA TRBV10-3 NA TGTGCCATCAGCTCGCCGGGTTTAACAGATACGCAGTATTTT CAISSPGLTDTQYF
TRBJ2-7 NA TRBV7-9 NA TGTGCCAGCAGCTTAGAGGGTCGCTACGAGCAGTACTTC CASSLEGRYEQYF
TRBJ1-5 NA TRBV25-1 NA TGTGCCAGACACAGCTACAATCAGCCCCAGCATTTT CARHSYNQPQHF
TRBJ2-2 NA TRBV7-2 NA TGTGCCAGCAGCTTAGTCACCACTGGGGAGCTGTTTTTT CASSLVTTGELFF
TRBJ2-1 TRBD2 TRBV19 NA TGTGCCAGTAGTTTCCTAGCGGGAGCTTACAATGAGCAGTTCTTC CASSFLAGAYNEQFF
TRBJ2-1 TRBD1 TRBV7-9 NA TGTGCCAGCAGCTCCTCAAACAGGGGTGGGAATGAGCAGTTCTTC CASSSSNRGGNEQFF